Below, one TCR beta chain is given with its context. This sample stems from a study of control samples from healthy donors and cancer patients. Profiled with immunoSEQ multiplex PCR; TCRdb holds only in-frame clones, not every one. This table holds 95,000 to 100,000 clones, roughly 89% found once. The ends were cut back, 7 bases at V and 4 bases at J, with 9 bases in the middle. Germline V CDR1 and CDR2: MGHRA, YSYEKL. CDR3 length equals 12 residues. This rearrangement joins TRBV4-1 to TRBJ2-3, with D hard to call. The receptor's source is a man under 40 in good health. Sequencing was carried out using blood. The CDR3 DNA reads TGCGCCAGCACCGATGAGGCAGATACGCAGTATTTT. This gives the protein CASTDEADTQYF.